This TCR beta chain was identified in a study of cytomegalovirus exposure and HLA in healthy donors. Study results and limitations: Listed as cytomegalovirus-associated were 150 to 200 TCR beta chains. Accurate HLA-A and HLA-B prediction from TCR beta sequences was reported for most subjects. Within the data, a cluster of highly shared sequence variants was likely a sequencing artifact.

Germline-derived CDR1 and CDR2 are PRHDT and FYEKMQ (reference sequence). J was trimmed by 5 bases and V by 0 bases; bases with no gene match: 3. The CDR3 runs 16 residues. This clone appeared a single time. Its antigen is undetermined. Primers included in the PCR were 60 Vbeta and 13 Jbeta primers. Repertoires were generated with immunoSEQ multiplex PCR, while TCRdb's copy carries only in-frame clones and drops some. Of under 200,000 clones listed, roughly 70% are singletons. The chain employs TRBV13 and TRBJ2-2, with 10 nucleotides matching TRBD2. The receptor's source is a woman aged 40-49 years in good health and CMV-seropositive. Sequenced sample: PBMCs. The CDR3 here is CASSLGLTSGTGELFF. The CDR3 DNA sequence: TGTGCCAGCAGCTTAGGGCTGACTAGCGGGACCGGGGAGCTGTTTTTT.